The source of this T cell receptor (beta chain) is a study of cytomegalovirus exposure and HLA in healthy donors. The CDR3 has 15 amino acids. The germline V gene encodes CDR1 MNHEY and CDR2 SMNVEV (reference sequence). With 60 Vbeta and 13 Jbeta primers, the PCR was carried out. Assay: immunoSEQ multiplex PCR; the TCRdb copy retains only in-frame clones and omits some. The repertoire holds roughly 120,000 clones, with 65% as singletons. In regard to this clone: Antigen specificity is unknown.

Overall study results and limits: Most TCR sequences were seen very rarely across donors, but some public TCRs occurred in many. Previous analysis showed most TCR beta V segments were productive about 87% or about 30% of the time.

The sample was PBMCs. The origin of this receptor is a woman between 35 and 50 years old in good health and CMV-seropositive. This sequence joins TRBV27 and TRBJ2-3, with unresolved D. The end of the DNA fits TRBJ1-5 better, so the J call may be wrong. The DNA for the CDR3 is TGTGCCAGCAGTCCCACCGGCGGGAGGGCGGATACGCAGCATTTT. Encoded protein: CASSPTGGRADTQHF.